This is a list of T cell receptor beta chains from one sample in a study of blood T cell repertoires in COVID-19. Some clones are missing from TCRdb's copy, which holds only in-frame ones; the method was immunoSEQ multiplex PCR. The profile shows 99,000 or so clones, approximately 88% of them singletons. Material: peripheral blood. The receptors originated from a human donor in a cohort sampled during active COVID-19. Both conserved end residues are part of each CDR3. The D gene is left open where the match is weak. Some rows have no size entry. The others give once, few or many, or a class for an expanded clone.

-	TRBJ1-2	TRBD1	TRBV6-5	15	CATQLTGGSNYGYTF	TGTGCCACCCAATTGACAGGGGGCTCTAACTATGGCTACACCTTC
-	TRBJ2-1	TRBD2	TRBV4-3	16	CASSHLTSGGWDEQFF	TGCGCCAGCAGCCACTTAACTAGCGGGGGCTGGGATGAGCAGTTCTTC
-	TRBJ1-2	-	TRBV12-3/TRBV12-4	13	CASSLGGTYGYTF	TGTGCCAGCAGCCTCGGGGGTACCTATGGCTACACCTTC
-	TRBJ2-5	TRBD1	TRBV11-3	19	CASSAGMPWGTELQETQYF	TGTGCCAGCAGCGCTGGAATGCCTTGGGGGACAGAACTCCAAGAGACCCAGTACTTC
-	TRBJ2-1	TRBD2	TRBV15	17	CATSREWETSGINEQFF	TGTGCCACCAGCAGAGAATGGGAAACTAGCGGGATTAATGAGCAGTTCTTC
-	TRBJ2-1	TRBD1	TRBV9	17	CASSVGTRDRDYNEQFF	TGTGCCAGCAGCGTAGGAACCCGGGACAGGGACTACAATGAGCAGTTCTTC
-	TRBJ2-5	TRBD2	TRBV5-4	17	CASSLGLAGGEQETQYF	TGTGCCAGCAGCTTGGGGCTAGCGGGGGGTGAACAAGAGACCCAGTACTTC
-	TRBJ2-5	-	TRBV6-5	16	CASSYGFWRGQETQYF	TGTGCCAGCAGTTATGGGTTTTGGAGGGGCCAAGAGACCCAGTACTTC
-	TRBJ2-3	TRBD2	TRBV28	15	CASSSSGLALDTQYF	TGTGCCAGCAGCTCCTCGGGACTAGCGTTAGATACGCAGTATTTT
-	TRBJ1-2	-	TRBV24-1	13	CAIAINPCRGYTF	TGTGCCATCGCGATAAATCCCTGTCGAGGCTACACCTTC
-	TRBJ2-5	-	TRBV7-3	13	CASSAGLGETQYF	TGTGCCAGCAGCGCAGGACTGGGAGAGACCCAGTACTTC
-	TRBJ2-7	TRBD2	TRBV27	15	CASRLAGGPTYEQYF	TGTGCCAGCAGGCTAGCGGGAGGGCCTACCTACGAGCAGTACTTC
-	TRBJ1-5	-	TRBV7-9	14	CASSPTSGNQPQHF	TGTGCCAGCAGCCCCACGTCAGGGAATCAGCCCCAGCATTTT
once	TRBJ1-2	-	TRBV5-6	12	CASTLQDYGYTF	TGTGCCAGCACCCTACAGGACTATGGCTACACCTTC
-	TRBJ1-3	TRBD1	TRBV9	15	CASSPGQASGNTIYF	TGTGCCAGCAGCCCGGGACAGGCCTCTGGAAACACCATATATTTT
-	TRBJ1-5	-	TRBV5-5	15	CASSPGVTSNQPQHF	TGTGCCAGCAGCCCGGGTGTTACAAGCAATCAGCCCCAGCATTTT
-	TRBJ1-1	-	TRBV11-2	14	CASSVWGEGTEAFF	TGTGCCAGCAGCGTGTGGGGGGAGGGGACTGAAGCTTTCTTT
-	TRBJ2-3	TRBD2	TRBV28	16	CASSLSTSGRADTQYF	TGTGCCAGCAGTTTGTCGACTAGCGGGAGAGCAGATACGCAGTATTTT
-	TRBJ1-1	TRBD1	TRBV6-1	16	CASSEGIEGAFTEAFF	TGTGCCAGCAGTGAAGGGATAGAGGGGGCTTTCACTGAAGCTTTCTTT
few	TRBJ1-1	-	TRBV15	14	CATSRRQANTEAFF	TGTGCCACCAGCAGACGACAGGCCAACACTGAAGCTTTCTTT
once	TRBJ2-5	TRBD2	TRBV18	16	CASSPVASGDSGTQYF	TGTGCCAGCTCACCAGTGGCTAGCGGTGATAGTGGGACCCAGTACTTC
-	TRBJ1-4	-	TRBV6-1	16	CASSEGGGLEREKLFF	TGTGCCAGCAGTGAAGGTGGTGGCCTAGAGCGGGAAAAACTGTTTTTT
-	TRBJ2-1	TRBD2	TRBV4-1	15	CASSEGLAEYNEQFF	TGCGCCAGCAGCGAGGGACTAGCGGAGTACAATGAGCAGTTCTTC
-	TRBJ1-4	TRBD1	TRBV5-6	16	CASSHRWDRPNEKLFF	TGTGCCAGCAGCCACCGTTGGGACAGGCCTAATGAAAAACTGTTTTTT
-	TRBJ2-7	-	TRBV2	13	CASSVGTYYEQYF	TGTGCCAGCAGTGTAGGGACATACTACGAGCAGTACTTC
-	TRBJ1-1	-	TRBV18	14	CASSPRVVDTEAFF	TGTGCCAGCTCACCGAGGGTGGTGGACACTGAAGCTTTCTTT
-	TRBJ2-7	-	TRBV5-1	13	CASSPGGSNEQYF	TGCGCCAGCAGCCCCGGAGGGTCGAACGAGCAGTACTTC
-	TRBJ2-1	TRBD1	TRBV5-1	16	CASRAAGTGGLNEQFF	TGCGCCAGCAGGGCCGCCGGGACAGGGGGACTCAATGAGCAGTTCTTC
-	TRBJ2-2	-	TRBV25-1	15	CASSEFGVNTGELFF	TGTGCCAGCAGTGAATTCGGAGTGAACACCGGGGAGCTGTTTTTT
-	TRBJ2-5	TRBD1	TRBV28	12	CASEGQVETQYF	TGTGCCAGCGAAGGACAGGTAGAGACCCAGTACTTC
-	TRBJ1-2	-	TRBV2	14	CASSVRAGGYGYTF	TGTGCCAGCAGTGTGCGGGCGGGTGGTTATGGCTACACCTTC
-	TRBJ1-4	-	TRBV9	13	CASSARVGEKLFF	TGTGCCAGCAGCGCCAGGGTTGGGGAAAAACTGTTTTTT
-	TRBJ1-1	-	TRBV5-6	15	CASNHPGLKNTEAFF	TGTGCCAGCAACCATCCGGGACTTAAGAACACTGAAGCTTTCTTT
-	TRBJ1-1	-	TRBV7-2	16	CASSLAGRVEVTEAFF	TGTGCCAGCAGCTTAGCGGGCAGGGTTGAAGTCACTGAAGCTTTCTTT
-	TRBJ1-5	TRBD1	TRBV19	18	CASTLGAAGGLGNQPQHF	TGTGCCAGTACCCTAGGCGCGGCAGGGGGCCTGGGCAATCAGCCCCAGCATTTT
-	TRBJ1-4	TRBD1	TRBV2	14	CASRDRVGDEKLFF	TGTGCCAGCAGAGACAGGGTAGGGGATGAAAAACTGTTTTTT
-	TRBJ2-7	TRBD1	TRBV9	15	CASSVGTGSSYEQYF	TGTGCCAGCAGCGTCGGGACAGGGAGCTCCTACGAGCAGTACTTC
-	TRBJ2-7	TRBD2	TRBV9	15	CASSVAPGLASEQYF	TGTGCCAGCAGCGTAGCACCGGGACTAGCTTCCGAGCAGTACTTC
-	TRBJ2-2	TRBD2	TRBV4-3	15	CASSPTSGATGELFF	TGCGCCAGCAGCCCGACTAGCGGGGCCACCGGGGAGCTGTTTTTT
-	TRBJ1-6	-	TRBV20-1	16	CSASGGGRHYNSPLHF	TGCAGTGCTAGTGGGGGGGGCAGACACTATAATTCACCCCTCCACTTT
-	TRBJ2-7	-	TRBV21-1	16	CASSDRTGKVSYEQYF	TGTGCCAGCAGCGACCGGACAGGAAAAGTCTCCTACGAGCAGTACTTC
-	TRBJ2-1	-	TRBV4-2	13	CASSQEELAEQFF	TGTGCCAGCAGCCAAGAGGAACTAGCCGAGCAGTTCTTC
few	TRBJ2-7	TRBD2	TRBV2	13	CASSVGLDYEQYF	TGTGCCAGCAGTGTTGGACTAGATTACGAGCAGTACTTC
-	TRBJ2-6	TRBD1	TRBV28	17	CASSTGSRGQGANVLTF	TGTGCCAGCAGCACTGGTAGCAGGGGGCAAGGGGCCAACGTCCTGACTTTC